A selection of T cell receptor beta chains follows, all from one sample in a study of CD8+ T cells in alopecia areata. Repertoires were generated with immunoSEQ multiplex PCR, while TCRdb's copy carries only in-frame clones and drops some. The sample carries approximately 120,000 clones, 45% to 50% recorded once. Sequencing was performed on NKG2D-low CD8+ T cells sorted from blood. The receptors derive from a human donor with alopecia areata. Both conserved end residues are part of each CDR3. D genes are given only for firm matches. Clone size appears in some rows only: once, few, many, or a class for an expanded clone.

few	TRBJ2-5	TRBV29-1	-	CSGSPGTDYQETQYF	TGCAGCGGTTCGCCCGGGACTGATTACCAAGAGACCCAGTACTTC
once	TRBJ2-7	TRBV30	TRBD2	CAWSVPAGENYEQYF	TGTGCCTGGAGTGTTCCAGCGGGAGAAAACTACGAGCAGTACTTC
-	TRBJ2-7	TRBV29-1	-	CSVASGYEQYF	TGCAGCGTGGCGAGCGGCTACGAGCAGTACTTC
-	TRBJ2-7	TRBV27	TRBD1	CASRGQASLEQYF	TGTGCCAGCAGGGGACAGGCCTCCCTCGAGCAGTACTTC
-	TRBJ2-3	TRBV6-5	-	CATKYTDTQYF	TGTGCCACCAAATACACAGATACGCAGTATTTT
-	TRBJ2-3	TRBV29-1	-	CSVEGWTAGDTQYF	TGCAGCGTTGAAGGATGGACAGCGGGGGATACGCAGTATTTT
few	TRBJ2-4	TRBV9	-	CASSVRGLGYF	TGTGCCAGCAGCGTGAGGGGGTTAGGGTACTTC
few	TRBJ2-1	TRBV14	-	CASSQVNEQFF	TGTGCCAGCAGCCAAGTCAATGAGCAGTTCTTC
few	TRBJ2-7	TRBV28	-	CASSLGPTYEQYF	TGTGCCAGCAGTTTGGGGCCTACCTACGAGCAGTACTTC
-	TRBJ1-6	TRBV23-1	-	CASSQSSREDSPLHF	TGCGCCAGCAGTCAATCCAGCAGGGAGGATTCACCCCTCCACTTT
-	TRBJ2-6	TRBV29-1	TRBD1	CSVWTGAPSGANVLTF	TGCAGCGTTTGGACAGGGGCCCCCTCTGGGGCCAACGTCCTGACTTTC
-	TRBJ2-3	TRBV7-2	-	CASSPGQISTDTQYF	TGTGCCAGCAGCCCCGGACAGATTAGCACAGATACGCAGTATTTT
-	TRBJ2-3	TRBV9	-	CASSVEGTDTQYF	TGTGCCAGCAGCGTAGAAGGCACAGATACGCAGTATTTT
-	TRBJ2-1	TRBV29-1	-	CSVVRYNEQFF	TGCAGCGTTGTACGCTACAATGAGCAGTTCTTC
few	TRBJ1-4	TRBV7-9	-	CASSLGTGREEKLFF	TGTGCCAGCAGCCTCGGGACGGGAAGGGAGGAAAAACTGTTTTTT
-	TRBJ2-3	TRBV28	-	CASSFGEGTDTQYF	TGTGCCAGCAGTTTCGGGGAGGGCACAGATACGCAGTATTTT
few	TRBJ1-1	TRBV6-5	-	CASSLRGTEAFF	TGTGCCAGCAGCCTTAGGGGGACTGAAGCTTTCTTT
few	TRBJ2-5	TRBV27	-	CATLDGITQYF	TGTGCCACCCTGGATGGGATAACCCAGTACTTC
-	TRBJ2-4	TRBV30	-	CAGRHSAKNIQYF	TGTGCCGGGAGGCATTCGGCCAAAAACATTCAGTACTTC
few	TRBJ2-5	TRBV29-1	TRBD1	CSVVGTEETQYF	TGCAGCGTCGTCGGGACAGAAGAGACCCAGTACTTC
few	TRBJ2-6	TRBV29-1	-	CSVEFGSGANVLTF	TGCAGCGTTGAATTCGGGTCTGGGGCCAACGTCCTGACTTTC
-	TRBJ1-2	TRBV2	-	CASKGPGYTF	TGTGCCAGCAAAGGGCCTGGCTACACCTTC
-	TRBJ2-1	TRBV7-2	-	CASSLLLGEKEQFF	TGTGCCAGCAGCCTCCTATTAGGGGAAAAAGAGCAGTTCTTC
-	TRBJ2-3	TRBV7-9	-	CASSWAGHNTLTDTQYF	TGTGCCAGCAGCTGGGCGGGGCATAATACGCTCACAGATACGCAGTATTTT
-	TRBJ1-1	TRBV29-1	TRBD1	CSVEDRGLRMNTEAFF	TGCAGCGTTGAGGACAGGGGACTTCGCATGAACACTGAAGCTTTCTTT
-	TRBJ1-2	TRBV5-1	-	CASSLNSRNYGYTF	TGCGCCAGCAGCTTGAATTCTAGAAACTATGGCTACACCTTC
-	TRBJ2-1	TRBV27	TRBD2	CASSYTGGPDNEQFF	TGTGCCAGCAGTTACACGGGAGGGCCGGACAATGAGCAGTTCTTC
few	TRBJ2-2	TRBV4-3	-	CASSQENTGELFF	TGCGCCAGCAGCCAAGAAAACACCGGGGAGCTGTTTTTT
-	TRBJ2-3	TRBV4-3	-	CASSPRVQSDTQYF	TGCGCCAGCAGCCCTCGGGTCCAGTCAGATACGCAGTATTTT